These 15 T cell receptor beta chains were sequenced from one sample in a study of T cell responses to AZD1222 COVID-19 vaccine. TCRdb keeps only in-frame clones here, not all; method: immunoSEQ multiplex PCR. The sample has about 130,000 clones, just over 85% seen once. The sample here was peripheral blood, taken on day 0 of AZD1222 vaccination. The receptor source for this set is an adult in good health.

This clone occurred once. The V gene is TRBV9, the J gene TRBJ2-3; D gene unclear. The CDR3 consists of 14 residues. Germline loops: CDR1 SGDLS, CDR2 YYNGEE. V was clipped by 2 bases and J by 0 bases, with 7 bases between them. CDR3 region: CASSVGLSTDTQYF. The DNA of the CDR3 is TGTGCCAGCAGCGTCGGTCTTAGCACAGATACGCAGTATTTT.

The chain joins TRBV6-5 to TRBJ1-6; the D gene is possibly TRBD1 (5 bases). V was clipped by 5 bases and J by 10 bases, with 12 bases between them. The CDR3 sequence is 13 residues long. The germline V gene encodes CDR1 MNHEY and CDR2 SVGAGI. CDR3 sequence reads: CASSPQGPSPLHF. The DNA of the CDR3 is TGTGCCAGCAGTCCTCAGGGCCCATCACCCCTCCACTTT.

DNA for the CDR3: TGCGCCAGCAGCCAAGTTACTACTCCGTTCCAGGACGCAGCCAAAAACATTCAGTACTTC. This translates into CASSQVTTPFQDAAKNIQYF. The J gene is TRBJ2-4, the V gene TRBV4-3; no clear D gene. Germline V gene data show CDR1 as LGHNA and CDR2 as YSLEER. Trimming cost V 1 base and J 0 bases, with 22 bases left between them. The CDR3 runs 20 residues.

The chain employs TRBV7-2 and TRBJ2-4; TRBD2 agrees at 9 bases. The CDR3 contains 15 residues. Germline V lookup: CDR1 SGHTA, CDR2 FQGNSA. V shed 6 bases, J shed 1 base, and the junction held 4 bases outside the gene matches. CDR3 loop: CASRGLAGAKNIQYF. In nucleotides, the CDR3 is TGTGCCAGCAGGGGACTAGCCGGGGCCAAAAACATTCAGTACTTC.

V gene TRBV28 combines with J gene TRBJ1-2; D gene uncertain. V gave up 2 bases and J gave up 5 bases, with 9 bases separating them. The CDR3 sequence is 13 residues long. Germline assignment: CDR1 MDHEN and CDR2 SYDVKM. The CDR3: CASSLASPYGYTF. The CDR3 DNA is TGTGCCAGCAGTTTAGCATCTCCTTATGGCTACACCTTC.

This clone was seen only once. CDR3 amino acids: CASSVATTVSSGNTIYF. CDR3 bases: TGTGCCAGCAGCGTAGCCACAACCGTAAGCTCTGGAAACACCATATATTTT. The chain links TRBV9 to TRBJ1-3; D is ambiguous. V was cut by 0 bases and J by 0 bases, with 13 bases left in between. This CDR3 is built from 17 residues. Looked up from germline, CDR1 is SGDLS and CDR2 is YYNGEE.

The sample holds many counts of this clone. The V gene is TRBV5-1, the J gene TRBJ2-7; D may correspond to TRBD1 or TRBD2 (5 bases each). With 6 bases removed from V and 6 bases from J, the gap between germline ends came to 16 bases. The germline V gene has CDR1 SGHRS and CDR2 YFSETQ. The CDR3 loop spans 13 amino acids. The CDR3 spells CASNPIGGSEQYF. For the CDR3, the DNA is TGCGCCAGCAACCCCATTGGGGGTAGCGAGCAGTACTTC. The variable domain in full, with the rest retrieved from reference TRBV5-1 and TRBJ2-7, is KAGVTQTPRYLIKTRGQQVTLSCSPISGHRSVSWYQQTPGQGLQFLFEYFSETQRNKGNFPGRFSGRQFSNSRSEMNVSTLELGDSALYLCASNPIGGSEQYFGPGTRLTVT.

This clone was seen only once. The chain combines TRBV19 with TRBJ1-1; D gene uncertain. This CDR3 has 12 amino acids. Trimming shortened V by 7 bases and J by 3 bases, and 9 bases separated the two germline ends. Germline assignment: CDR1 LNHDA and CDR2 SQIVND (reference sequence). The CDR3 loop is CASIREDTEAFF. DNA of the CDR3: TGTGCCAGTATAAGAGAAGACACTGAAGCTTTCTTT.

The V gene is TRBV6-5, the J gene TRBJ1-5; D perhaps matches TRBD1 (6 bases). The V end was cut by 0 bases, the J end by 2 bases, with 8 bases between. The V gene's germline CDR1 is MNHEY and CDR2 SVGAGI. The CDR3 contains 15 residues. In nucleotides, the CDR3 is TGTGCCAGCAGTTACTCGACAGGCGGCAATCAGCCCCAGCATTTT. Translating gives CASSYSTGGNQPQHF.

CDR3 residues: CARNGQGNTGELFF. CDR3 nucleotides: TGTGCCAGAAACGGACAGGGGAACACCGGGGAGCTGTTTTTT. The chain has TRBV27 and TRBJ2-2, with 8 bases fitting TRBD1. Per germline, CDR1 MNHEY and CDR2 SMNVEV (reference sequence). CDR3 length equals 14 residues. V was clipped by 9 bases and J by 1 base; unmatched bases: 4.

The rearrangement uses TRBV6-5 and TRBJ2-7; no clear D gene. V dropped 0 bases and J dropped 0 bases, with 12 bases sitting between them. Germline CDR1 is MNHEY and CDR2 is SVGAGI. The CDR3 extends over 16 amino acids. CDR3 nucleotide sequence: TGTGCCAGCAGTTACTCCCGCAGAAGTTCCTCCTACGAGCAGTACTTC. Its protein product is CASSYSRRSSSYEQYF.

The chain has TRBV3-1 (or the pseudogene TRBV3-2) and TRBJ1-6; TRBD1 matches at 10 bases. The ends lost 4 bases at V and 7 bases at J; junction bases unmatched: 1. The CDR3 has 14 residues. In germline, CDR1 is LGHDT, CDR2 YNNKEL (reference sequence). This CDR3 is CASSPGQGNSPLHF. The DNA of the CDR3 is TGTGCCAGCAGCCCGGGACAGGGGAATTCACCCCTCCACTTT.

J is TRBJ2-7 and V is TRBV3-1 (or the pseudogene TRBV3-2); 10 bases are a match to TRBD2. V was clipped by 4 bases and J by 5 bases; unmatched bases: 5. Germline V gene data show CDR1 as LGHDT and CDR2 as YNNKEL (reference sequence). The CDR3 length is 14 residues. DNA for the CDR3: TGTGCCAGCAGCCCATCCGGGACTAGCGACGAGCAGTACTTC. It yields the protein CASSPSGTSDEQYF.

The genes are TRBV5-4 and TRBJ2-7, with D unresolved. CDR3 length: 14 residues. The V gene lost 1 base and the J gene lost 2 bases, with 10 bases spanning the gap. CDR1 is SGHNT and CDR2 is YYREEE in the germline V gene (reference sequence). The CDR3 DNA is TGTGCCAGCAGCTTGAGCTGGGCACCCTACGAGCAGTACTTC. It encodes CASSLSWAPYEQYF.

The rearrangement uses TRBV9 and TRBJ1-4; TRBD1 aligns across 7 bases. Trimming cost V 5 bases and J 7 bases; bases outside gene matches: 8. Germline CDR1 reads SGDLS; CDR2 reads YYNGEE. CDR3 length: 14 residues. The CDR3 bases are TGTGCCAGCAGTGCTTCCGGGACAGTTGAAAAACTGTTTTTT. Amino acid sequence: CASSASGTVEKLFF.